This T cell receptor beta chain was recovered during a study of regulatory T cells in long-lasting Graves disease. The wider study: Prior antithyroid drug treatment in newly diagnosed Graves' patients lasted under 3 months. Study results and limitations: Fewer public clonotypes were shared by new patients (approximately 970) than by persistent patients (about 2,500).

This clonotype was seen at least ten times. Its matching antigen is unknown. V was clipped by 1 base and J by 7 bases, with 11 bases between them. Germline CDR1 and CDR2: SGHVS and FQNEAQ. The CDR3 loop spans 15 amino acids. This sample's time point: newly diagnosed GD, antithyroid drugs for less than 3 months. PBMC RNA served as the TCR library source. In building TCR beta libraries, iRepertoire HTBI primers were used together with Arm-PCR of CDR3 regions. MiXCR was run by TCRdb on the multiplex PCR reads, yielding one entry per CDR3 protein. The repertoire holds fewer than 550,000 distinct CDR3 sequences, around 15% seen once, with 20% to 25% in the top ten. This same sample was also taken into another study, of T cells in Graves' hyperthyroidism and ophthalmopathy.

The rearrangement joins TRBV7-8 to TRBJ1-6; D gene unclear. This clonotype was sampled from a young woman with Graves disease. Sequenced here: peripheral blood mononuclear cells (PBMCs), sampled at new diagnosis, from a patient treated with antithyroid drugs. The CDR3 protein is CASSLDGNRNSPLHF. CDR3 DNA sequence: TGTGCCAGCAGCTTAGATGGAAACCGGAATTCACCCCTCCACTTT.